Shown below are 22 T cell receptor beta chains from a single sample sequenced in a study of blood T cells in healthy people across ages. Combining a sample-barcoded 5' primer with a J-beta primer mix, a second PCR ran for roughly 6 to 12 cycles. TCRdb re-analysed the 5' RACE reads in MiXCR, keeping a single row per CDR3 protein. The repertoire holds some 320,000 distinct CDR3 sequences, with around 30% as singletons. The sequenced material came from blood. Receptor source: a woman in her seventies in good health.

The sample holds a few counts of this clonotype. CDR3 in DNA: TGTGCCAGCAGAAACCTGGGACAGACCTACGAGCAGTACTTC. It yields the protein CASRNLGQTYEQYF. The chain recombines TRBV28 with TRBJ2-7, with 7 bases lining up with TRBD1. The CDR3 consists of 14 residues. Germline CDR1 MDHEN, CDR2 SYDVKM. After removal of 6 bases from V and 2 bases from J, the junction contained 7 bases not matched to a gene.

In its sample, this clonotype was seen once. At one end the junction does not follow the germline gene, possibly because of a read error. The chain joins TRBV9 to TRBJ2-2, with TRBD1 matching over 12 bases. CDR3 length equals 16 residues. Per the germline V gene, CDR1 is SGDLS and CDR2 is YYNGEE. CDR3 region: CASSGDRGRNTGELLF. CDR3 in DNA: TGTGCCAGCAGCGGGGACAGGGGGCGGAACACCGGGGAGCTGCTTTTT. Full variable domain (missing parts from reference TRBV9 and TRBJ2-2): DSGVTQTPKHLITATGQRVTLRCSPRSGDLSVYWYQQSLDQGLQFLIQYYNGEERAKGNILERFSAQQFPDLHSELNLSSLELGDSALYFCASSGDRGRNTGELLFGEGSRLTVL.

In this sample, this clonotype turned up a few times. This chain uses TRBV18 with TRBJ2-3; 8 bases are a match to TRBD2. The CDR3 totals 15 residues. V lost 6 bases, J lost 3 bases, and 8 bases stayed unmatched. Per the germline V gene, CDR1 is KGHSH and CDR2 is LQKENI. CDR3 bases: TGTGCCAGCTCTAAAGCGGGAGCGATGACAGATACGCAGTATTTT. It translates to CASSKAGAMTDTQYF.

This chain joins TRBV14 and TRBJ2-2; no definite D call. The germline gives CDR1 SGHDN, CDR2 FVKESK. V was cut by 4 bases and J by 0 bases, with 6 bases left in between. This CDR3 comprises 14 residues. For the CDR3, the DNA is TGTGCCAGCAGCCGGCTGGCGAACACCGGGGAGCTGTTTTTT. This codes for CASSRLANTGELFF.

This chain uses TRBV3-1 with TRBJ2-3; D is perhaps TRBD2 (5 bases). Germline V gene sequence: CDR1 LGHDT, CDR2 YNNKEL (reference sequence). V was clipped by 1 base and J by 0 bases, with 23 bases between them. The CDR3 has 20 residues. CDR3 protein: CASSQVSIGGLLPSTDTQYF. CDR3 nucleotides: TGTGCCAGCAGCCAAGTCAGTATCGGCGGGCTGCTACCTAGCACAGATACGCAGTATTTT.

This chain connects TRBV7-8 to TRBJ2-5, with 8 nucleotides matching TRBD1. The J call is in doubt because the DNA end fits TRBJ2-7 better. From germline, CDR1 is SGHVS and CDR2 FQNEAQ. The CDR3 length is 15 residues. CDR3 amino acids: CASSSWTGMGYEQYF. The CDR3 nucleotides read TGTGCCAGCAGCTCGTGGACAGGGATGGGGTACGAGCAGTACTTC.

This clonotype was observed a handful of times. The chain uses TRBV29-1 and TRBJ2-7; D is undetermined. The V end was cut by 7 bases, the J end by 6 bases, with 13 bases between. This CDR3 is built from 11 residues. Germline V gene sequence: CDR1 SQVTM, CDR2 ANQGSEA. The CDR3 spells CSARTGSEQYF. The CDR3 DNA reads as TGCAGCGCCCGAACCGGTTCCGAGCAGTACTTC.

This clonotype was observed a few times. The rearrangement joins TRBV7-9 to TRBJ1-1; no clear D. V was shortened by 3 bases and J by 0 bases, with 11 bases between the two germline ends. The CDR3 is made up of 15 amino acids. Germline values: CDR1 SEHNR, CDR2 FQNEAQ (reference sequence). This CDR3 is CASSLARTMNTEAFF. CDR3 nucleotide sequence: TGTGCCAGCAGCTTGGCGAGGACCATGAACACTGAAGCTTTCTTT.

This chain joins TRBV5-1 and TRBJ1-1; TRBD1 aligns across 7 bases. Germline V CDR1 and CDR2: SGHRS, YFSETQ. V shed 7 bases and J 1 base; nucleotides not matched to a gene: 4. The CDR3 runs to 13 residues. CDR3 sequence: CASSDRPNTEAFF. The CDR3 coding sequence is TGCGCCAGCTCGGACAGGCCGAACACTGAAGCTTTCTTT.

The gene calls are TRBV12-3 or TRBV12-4 and TRBJ1-2; D uncertain. Trimming took 9 bases from V and 4 from J, leaving 15 bases between them. The CDR3 sequence is 13 residues long. This CDR3 is CARHTFYFYGYTF. The CDR3 DNA follows: TGTGCCAGACACACCTTTTATTTCTATGGCTACACCTTC.

Concerning this clonotype: Here the CDR3 omits its conserved ending phenylalanine or tryptophan, so a read error is the likely source. The rearrangement joins TRBV7-2 to TRBJ2-7; D call uncertain. This CDR3 comprises 12 residues. Germline V gene sequence: CDR1 SGHTA, CDR2 FQGNSA. Deletions cut 3 bases from V and 7 bases from J, with 10 bases between. The CDR3 DNA reads as TGTGCCAGCAGCTTTGCTACTATAGAGCAGTACTTG. Its translation: CASSFATIEQYL.

This clonotype was counted between two and nine times. The V call is TRBV18, the J call TRBJ1-4, with D uncertain. Germline CDR1 reads KGHSH; CDR2 reads LQKENI. V gave up 3 bases and J gave up 8 bases, with 7 bases separating them. CDR3 size: 12 residues. The CDR3 here is CASSPSAEKLFF. The CDR3 region has the DNA TGTGCCAGCTCACCCTCGGCCGAAAAACTGTTTTTT.

This clonotype was seen a handful of times. This chain uses TRBV12-3 or TRBV12-4 with TRBJ1-3; D might be TRBD1 (5 bases). V shed 5 bases and J shed 4 bases, with 15 bases lying between them. The CDR3 is 15 residues long. The CDR3 reads CASSPNFGAGNTIYF. CDR3 coding DNA: TGTGCCAGCAGTCCTAACTTCGGGGCAGGAAACACCATATATTTT.

This chain connects TRBV9 to TRBJ1-1, with 9 bases aligning to TRBD1. Germline V gene sequence: CDR1 SGDLS, CDR2 YYNGEE. J was trimmed by 4 bases and V by 3 bases; bases with no gene match: 16. The CDR3 loop spans 18 amino acids. CDR3 region: CASSAGSRDRVRGTEAFF. CDR3 bases: TGTGCCAGCAGCGCAGGGTCCCGGGACAGGGTGCGGGGCACTGAAGCTTTCTTT.

The CDR3 nucleotides are TGTGCCACCAGCAGGGGGGCGTCAGGCAATTCTGGGGCCAACGTCCTGACTTTC. Protein product: CATSRGASGNSGANVLTF. This chain uses TRBV15 with TRBJ2-6; D possibly corresponds to TRBD1 (6 bases). V was trimmed by 3 bases and J by 1 base, leaving 16 bases between them. Germline values: CDR1 LNHNV, CDR2 YYDKDF (reference sequence). The CDR3 contains 18 residues. The whole variable domain, remainder taken from reference TRBV15 and TRBJ2-6, is DAMVIQNPRYQVTQFGKPVTLSCSQTLNHNVMYWYQQKSSQAPKLLFHYYDKDFNNEADTPDNFQSRRPNTSFCFLDIRSPGLGDTAMYLCATSRGASGNSGANVLTFGAGSRLTVL.

In its sample, this clonotype was seen a few times. The V gene is TRBV27, the J gene TRBJ2-5, with 10 nucleotides matching TRBD2. The CDR3 is 19 amino acids. V shed 3 bases, J shed 2 bases, and the junction held 15 bases outside the gene matches. The germline V gene encodes CDR1 MNHEY and CDR2 SMNVEV (reference sequence). Here the CDR3 DNA reads TGTGCCAGCAGTTTCAGGGTAACGGCTAGCGGGAGACTGCAAGAGACCCAGTACTTC. Protein: CASSFRVTASGRLQETQYF.

In DNA form, the CDR3 reads TGTGCCAGCAGCCCCTTAGGGGTTAGCACAGATACGCAGTATTTT. This sequence encodes CASSPLGVSTDTQYF. The chain carries TRBV7-8 and TRBJ2-3; TRBD1 is a possible D gene (5 bases). The CDR3 loop spans 15 amino acids. V lost 5 bases to trimming and J lost 0 bases, with 12 bases between them. CDR1 is SGHVS and CDR2 is FQNEAQ in the germline V gene. Full variable domain (missing parts from reference TRBV7-8 and TRBJ2-3): GAGVSQSPRYKVAKRGQDVALRCDPISGHVSLFWYQQALGQGPEFLTYFQNEAQLDKSGLPSDRFFAERPEGSVSTLKIQRTQQEDSAVYLCASSPLGVSTDTQYFGPGTRLTVL.

The rearrangement links TRBV28 to TRBJ2-7, with D possibly matching TRBD2 (6 bases). Germline values: CDR1 MDHEN, CDR2 SYDVKM. The length of the CDR3 is 15 residues. Trimming took off 5 bases at V and 4 bases at J, with 18 bases between the two ends. CDR3 protein: CASSGGNRALYEQYF. The CDR3 bases are TGTGCCAGCAGTGGCGGGAATAGGGCGTTGTACGAGCAGTACTTC.

The chain carries TRBV9 and TRBJ2-7; D call uncertain. The CDR3 runs to 13 residues. Germline values: CDR1 SGDLS, CDR2 YYNGEE. V was shortened by 1 base and J by 0 bases, with 5 bases between the two germline ends. CDR3: CASSVTDSYEQYF. CDR3 sequence (DNA): TGTGCCAGCAGCGTAACGGACTCCTACGAGCAGTACTTC.

The chain employs TRBV28 and TRBJ2-2; 9 bases are a match to TRBD1. Trimming took 6 bases from V and 5 from J; bases not matched to a gene: 10. CDR1 is MDHEN, CDR2 SYDVKM, per germline. The CDR3 runs to 16 residues. CDR3 sequence (DNA): TGTGCCAGCAGACTACCCGGACAGGGGACGACCGGGGAGCTGTTTTTT. Translated, it gives CASRLPGQGTTGELFF.

J is TRBJ2-3 and V is TRBV20-1, with D possibly matching TRBD2 (6 bases). CDR1 DFQATT and CDR2 SNEGSKA come from the germline V gene (reference sequence). V was cut by 3 bases and J by 1 base, with 20 bases left in between. This CDR3 has 17 residues. The CDR3 sequence: CSASTTMLASRTDTQYF. The CDR3 region has the DNA TGCAGTGCTAGCACTACTATGCTAGCGAGCCGCACAGATACGCAGTATTTT.

The J gene is TRBJ2-7, the V gene TRBV20-1, with 12 bases lining up with TRBD2. CDR1 and CDR2 from the germline V gene are DFQATT and SNEGSKA (reference sequence). Trimming cost V 6 bases and J 3 bases; bases outside gene matches: 9. The CDR3 is 15 residues long. The CDR3 loop reads CSAKAPSGRGYEQYF. CDR3 sequence (DNA): TGCAGTGCGAAGGCGCCTAGCGGGAGGGGCTACGAGCAGTACTTC.